This TCR beta chain was sequenced during a study of T cell clonality in common variable immunodeficiency. Points from the study as a whole: CVID subjects shared fewer TCRbeta clones than healthy controls did. In common variable immunodeficiency, TCR beta chains reportedly carried fewer deletions and N-nucleotide insertions.

This CDR3 is built from 15 residues. The V end lost 5 bases, the J end lost 2 bases, and 13 bases lay between the germline ends. CDR1 is SGHNT and CDR2 is YENEEA in the germline V gene. Of note for this clone: The antigen is unknown. The CDR3 extends 3 residues past the end of the read, so its final part is completed from the germline J gene.

Diagnosis required reduced IgG, IgA and/or IgM with specific antibody deficiency. Patients and controls were mostly of Caucasian heritage. Measured with immunoSEQ multiplex PCR; TCRdb has only the in-frame clones, and not every one. In total the sample includes approximately 35,000 clones, none of them seen once. The chain carries TRBV11-3 and TRBJ2-1, with D maybe TRBD2 (5 bases). The clonotype originates from a human donor with common variable immunodeficiency. The specimen was peripheral blood mononuclear cells. The CDR3 bases that were read are TGTGCCAGCAGCATAACTCCGACTACCTACAATGAG. Its protein is CASSITPTTYNE. From start to end, the CDR3 is CASSITPTTYNEQFF.